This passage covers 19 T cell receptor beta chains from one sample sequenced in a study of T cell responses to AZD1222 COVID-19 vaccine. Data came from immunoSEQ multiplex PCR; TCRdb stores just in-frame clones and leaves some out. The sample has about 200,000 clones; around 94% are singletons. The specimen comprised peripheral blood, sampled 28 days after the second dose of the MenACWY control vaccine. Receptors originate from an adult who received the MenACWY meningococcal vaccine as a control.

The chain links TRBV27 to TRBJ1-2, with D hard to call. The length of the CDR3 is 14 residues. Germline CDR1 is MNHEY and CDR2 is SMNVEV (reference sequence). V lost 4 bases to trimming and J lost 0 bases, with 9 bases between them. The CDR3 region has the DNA TGTGCCAGCAGTTCGCCAGCTGCTAACTATGGCTACACCTTC. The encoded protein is CASSSPAANYGYTF.

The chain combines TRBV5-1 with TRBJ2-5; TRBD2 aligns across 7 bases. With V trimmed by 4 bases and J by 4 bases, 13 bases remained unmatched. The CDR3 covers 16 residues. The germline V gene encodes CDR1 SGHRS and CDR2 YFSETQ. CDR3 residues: CASSLGPAGRGETQYF. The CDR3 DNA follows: TGCGCCAGCAGCCTTGGCCCAGCGGGGAGGGGAGAGACCCAGTACTTC.

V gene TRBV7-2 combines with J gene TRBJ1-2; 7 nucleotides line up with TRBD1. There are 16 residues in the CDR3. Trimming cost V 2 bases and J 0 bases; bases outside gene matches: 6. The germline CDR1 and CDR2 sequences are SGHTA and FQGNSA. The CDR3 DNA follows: TGTGCCAGCAGCTTAAGGACAGGACCTTCTAACTATGGCTACACCTTC. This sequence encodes CASSLRTGPSNYGYTF.

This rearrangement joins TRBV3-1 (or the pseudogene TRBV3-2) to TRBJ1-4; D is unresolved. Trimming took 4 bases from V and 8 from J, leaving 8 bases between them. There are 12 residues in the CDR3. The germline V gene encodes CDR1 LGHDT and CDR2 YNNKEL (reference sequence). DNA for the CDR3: TGTGCCAGCAGCCTCATGCAGGAAAAACTGTTTTTT. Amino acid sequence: CASSLMQEKLFF.

This CDR3 is CASSDVDCETQYF. The CDR3 DNA is TGTGCCAGCAGTGACGTGGACTGCGAGACCCAGTACTTC. The gene calls are TRBV6-4 and TRBJ2-5, with D possibly being TRBD2 (5 bases). Trimming pared 2 bases from V and 5 bases from J, leaving 9 bases between. This CDR3 region has 13 residues. Germline CDR1 is MRHNA and CDR2 is SNTAGT.

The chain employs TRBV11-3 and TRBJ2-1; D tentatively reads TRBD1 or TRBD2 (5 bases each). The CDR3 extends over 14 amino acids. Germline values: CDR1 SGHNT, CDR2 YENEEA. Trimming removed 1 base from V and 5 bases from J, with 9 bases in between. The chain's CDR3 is CASSLVGPNNEQFF. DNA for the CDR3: TGTGCCAGCAGCTTAGTGGGACCAAACAATGAGCAGTTCTTC.

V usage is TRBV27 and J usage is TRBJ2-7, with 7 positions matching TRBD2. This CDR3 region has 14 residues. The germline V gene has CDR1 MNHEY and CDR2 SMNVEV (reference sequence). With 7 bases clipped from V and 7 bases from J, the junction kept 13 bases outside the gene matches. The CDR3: CASKFVAGVVEQYF. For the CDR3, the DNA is TGTGCCAGCAAGTTCGTCGCGGGGGTCGTAGAGCAGTACTTC.

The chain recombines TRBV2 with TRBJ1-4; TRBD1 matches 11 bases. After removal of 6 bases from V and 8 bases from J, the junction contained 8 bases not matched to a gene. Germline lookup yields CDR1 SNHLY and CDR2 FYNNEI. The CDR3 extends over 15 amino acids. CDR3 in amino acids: CASRKRTGGEEKLFF. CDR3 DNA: TGTGCCAGCAGAAAAAGGACAGGGGGCGAAGAAAAACTGTTTTTT.

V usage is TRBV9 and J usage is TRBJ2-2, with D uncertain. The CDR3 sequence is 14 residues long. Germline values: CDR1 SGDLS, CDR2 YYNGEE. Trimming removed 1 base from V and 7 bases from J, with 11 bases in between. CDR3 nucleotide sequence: TGTGCCAGCAGCGTATTAGGGATGAGCGGGGAGCTGTTTTTT. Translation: CASSVLGMSGELFF.

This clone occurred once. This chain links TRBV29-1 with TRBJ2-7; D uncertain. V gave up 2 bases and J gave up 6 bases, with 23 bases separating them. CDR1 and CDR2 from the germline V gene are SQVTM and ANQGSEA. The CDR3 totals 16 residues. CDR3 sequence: CSVEQPIPFSACEQYF. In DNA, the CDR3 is TGCAGCGTTGAACAGCCAATTCCCTTTTCGGCCTGCGAGCAGTACTTC.

In nucleotides, the CDR3 is TGTGCCAGCAGTTTACCCTACAGGGGGTTGAATGAGCAGTTCTTC. The encoded protein is CASSLPYRGLNEQFF. The chain recombines TRBV28 with TRBJ2-1, with TRBD1 identical over 8 bases. The germline CDR1 and CDR2 sequences are MDHEN and SYDVKM. CDR3 length equals 15 residues. With V trimmed by 2 bases and J by 7 bases, 7 bases remained unmatched.

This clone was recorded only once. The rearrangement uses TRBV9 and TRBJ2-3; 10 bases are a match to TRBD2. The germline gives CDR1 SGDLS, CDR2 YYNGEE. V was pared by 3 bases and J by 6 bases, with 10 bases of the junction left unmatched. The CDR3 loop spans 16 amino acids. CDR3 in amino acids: CASSASGGLIGDTQYF. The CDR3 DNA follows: TGTGCCAGCAGCGCTAGCGGGGGCCTTATTGGCGATACGCAGTATTTT.

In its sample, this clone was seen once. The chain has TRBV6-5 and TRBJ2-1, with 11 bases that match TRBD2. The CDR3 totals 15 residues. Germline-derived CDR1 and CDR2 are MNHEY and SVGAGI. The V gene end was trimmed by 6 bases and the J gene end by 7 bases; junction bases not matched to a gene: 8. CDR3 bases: TGTGCCAGCAGGACGCTAGCGGGAGGTTTAAATGAGCAGTTCTTC. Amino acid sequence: CASRTLAGGLNEQFF.

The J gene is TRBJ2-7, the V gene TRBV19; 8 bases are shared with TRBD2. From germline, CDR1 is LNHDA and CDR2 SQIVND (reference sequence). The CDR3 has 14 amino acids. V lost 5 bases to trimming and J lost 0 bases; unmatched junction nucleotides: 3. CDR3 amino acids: CASSATSDSYEQYF. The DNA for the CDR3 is TGTGCCAGTAGTGCGACTAGCGACTCCTACGAGCAGTACTTC.

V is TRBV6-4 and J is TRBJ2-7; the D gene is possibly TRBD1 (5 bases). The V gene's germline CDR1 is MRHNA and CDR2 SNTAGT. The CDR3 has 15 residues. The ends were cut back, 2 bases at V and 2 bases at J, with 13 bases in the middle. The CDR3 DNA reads TGTGCCAGCAGTGACCCGGCAGGGAATACCTACGAGCAGTACTTC. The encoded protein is CASSDPAGNTYEQYF.

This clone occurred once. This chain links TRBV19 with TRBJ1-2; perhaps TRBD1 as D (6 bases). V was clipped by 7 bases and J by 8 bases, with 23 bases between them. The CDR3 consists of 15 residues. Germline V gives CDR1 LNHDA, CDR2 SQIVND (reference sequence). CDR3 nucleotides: TGTGCCAGTACCATGAGGGGGGCGTTTTTGATCGGCTACACCTTC. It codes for CASTMRGAFLIGYTF.

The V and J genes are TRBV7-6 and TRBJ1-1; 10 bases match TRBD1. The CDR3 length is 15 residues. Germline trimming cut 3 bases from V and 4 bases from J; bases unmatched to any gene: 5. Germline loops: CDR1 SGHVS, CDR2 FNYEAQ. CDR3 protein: CASSFQTGGLTEAFF. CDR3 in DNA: TGTGCCAGCAGCTTCCAGACAGGGGGCCTCACTGAAGCTTTCTTT.

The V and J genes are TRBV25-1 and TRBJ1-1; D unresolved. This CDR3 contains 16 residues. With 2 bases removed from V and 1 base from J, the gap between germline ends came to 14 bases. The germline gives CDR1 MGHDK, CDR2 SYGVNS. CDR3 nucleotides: TGTGCCAGCAGTGAAGTCGACATGGATGCGAACACTGAAGCTTTCTTT. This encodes CASSEVDMDANTEAFF.

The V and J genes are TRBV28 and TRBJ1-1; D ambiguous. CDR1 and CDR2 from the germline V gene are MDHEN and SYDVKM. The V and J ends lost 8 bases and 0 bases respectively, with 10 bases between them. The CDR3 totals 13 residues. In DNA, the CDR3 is TGTGCCAGCCTTAGAGCCATGAACACTGAAGCTTTCTTT. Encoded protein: CASLRAMNTEAFF. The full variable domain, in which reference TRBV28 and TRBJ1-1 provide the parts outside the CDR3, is DVKVTQSSRYLVKRTGEKVFLECVQDMDHENMFWYRQDPGLGLRLIYFSYDVKMKEKGDIPEGYSVSREKKERFSLILESASTNQTSMYLCASLRAMNTEAFFGQGTRLTVV.